The clone carrying this TCR beta chain showed up many times. The antigen remains undetermined. This sample is drawn from a study of T cell repertoires in cytomegalovirus infection. At the level of the study: From public TCR beta signatures came an indication of both CMV infection and matching HLA type.

Using its own MiXCR run on the reads, TCRdb lists one record per CDR3 protein. This sample has about 140,000 distinct CDR3 sequences, with roughly 6% found just once. Germline values: CDR1 MNHEY, CDR2 SVGAGI. V was pared by 5 bases and J by 0 bases, with 22 bases between. This CDR3 region has 18 residues. Overall study findings and caveats: What dominated the ex vivo response were HLA-C-restricted CMV-specific TCR beta clonotypes. CMV carriers with the relevant HLA were identified by cumulative public TCR beta family frequency.

The sequence derives from a human donor in good health (CMV status not recorded). Some clones in this sample may be carry-over from other donors' samples. The chain joins TRBV6-5 to TRBJ1-1, with D possibly being TRBD1 (6 bases). The sample comprised PBMCs. DNA of the CDR3: TGTGCCAGCAGTCGACAGGCCAGCGCTACTACTTTGAACACTGAAGCTTTCTTT. This sequence encodes CASSRQASATTLNTEAFF.